This entry describes one T cell receptor beta chain. What it binds is unknown. Germline is not matched at one junction end, which may reflect a read error. Patients showing uncontrolled infection, other autoimmune disease, pregnancy or lactation were ineligible. The diagnostic basis comprised clinical symptoms, serum thyroxine and TRAb, thyroid ultrasound and orbital computed tomography. Fresh peripheral blood, 10 ml, was the source of the PBMCs. The record originates from a study of T cells in Graves' hyperthyroidism and ophthalmopathy. Germline-derived CDR1 and CDR2 are MNHNS and SASEGT. CDR3 length equals 12 residues. Study-level results: Most thyroid-expanded clonotypes above 0.001 were also found in blood.

RNA transcripts served as the template for amplifying TCR beta CDR3 regions. The TCR CDR3 first-round RT-PCR relied on the HTBI primer set. TCRdb called the multiplex PCR reads again in MiXCR, with one record for every CDR3 protein. In the table there are about 380,000 distinct CDR3 sequences, approximately 18% of which are singletons. Sequenced: blood. This chain joins TRBV6-1 and TRBJ2-7; 7 nucleotides match TRBD1. This TCR was recovered from a man between 18 and 35 years old with Graves' ophthalmopathy. CDR3 amino acids: CASTGTAGEQYF. Written as DNA, the CDR3 is TGCGCCAGCACCGGGACAGCAGGGGAGCAGTACTTC.